The TCR beta chain under discussion was sequenced for a study of blood T cell repertoires in COVID-19. Background on the study: The origin of the acute and convalescent COVID-19 samples was the United States, Italy and Spain.

Authors' data handling: How many nucleated cells were present was estimated from reference gene primer amplification. The data were produced by immunoSEQ multiplex PCR, yet TCRdb's version contains in-frame clones alone and is incomplete. Clone size and V and J calls were adopted from that table, with D and trimming inferred from the DNA. The sample lists 450,000 or so clones, 85% to 90% occurring once. The CDR3 spans 14 residues. CDR1 is MGHDK and CDR2 is SYGVNS in the germline V gene. The V end lost 5 bases, the J end lost 0 bases, and 10 bases lay between the germline ends. The chain joins TRBV25-1 to TRBJ1-1; maybe TRBD1 (5 bases). Sequenced: peripheral blood. This receptor was obtained from a man between 18 and 35 years old with COVID-19, enrolled during active disease. The CDR3 region has the DNA TGTGCCAGCAGTTTTGACAGTTTGAACACTGAAGCTTTCTTT. Encoded protein: CASSFDSLNTEAFF.